This T cell receptor beta chain was sequenced for a study of cytomegalovirus exposure and HLA in healthy donors. Study-level points and caveats: The study put some 160 TCR beta chains on its list as cytomegalovirus-associated.

Only in-frame clones appear in the TCRdb table, and some are missing; sequencing was by immunoSEQ multiplex PCR. The sample includes around 300,000 clones, approximately 87% of them seen just once. This CDR3 has 17 residues. Germline loops: CDR1 SGHRS, CDR2 YFSETQ. V gave up 0 bases and J gave up 6 bases; unmatched junction bases: 8. On this clone itself: What it binds is unknown.

The rearrangement links TRBV5-1 to TRBJ2-1; 11 bases agree with TRBD2. The sequencing input was PBMCs. This sequence originates from a woman aged 18-29 years in good health and CMV-seronegative. The CDR3 DNA follows: TGCGCCAGCAGCTTGGCCTGGCTTAGCGGGAGGGGCAATGAGCAGTTCTTC. It translates to CASSLAWLSGRGNEQFF.